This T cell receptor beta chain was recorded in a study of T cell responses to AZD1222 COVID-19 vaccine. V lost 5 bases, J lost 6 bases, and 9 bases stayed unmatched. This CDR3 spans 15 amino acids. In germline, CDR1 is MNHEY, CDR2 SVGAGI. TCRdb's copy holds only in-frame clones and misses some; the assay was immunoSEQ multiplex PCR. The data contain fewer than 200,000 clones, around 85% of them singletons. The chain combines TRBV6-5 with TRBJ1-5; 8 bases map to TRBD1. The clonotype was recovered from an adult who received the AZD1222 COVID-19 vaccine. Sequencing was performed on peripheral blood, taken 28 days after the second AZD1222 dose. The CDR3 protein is CASSNDRQGTQPQHF. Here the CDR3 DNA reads TGTGCCAGCAGTAACGACCGACAGGGGACTCAGCCCCAGCATTTT.